These T cell receptor beta chains were read from a single sample in a study of CD8+CD57+ T cells in acquired aplastic anemia. TCRdb called the reads again in MiXCR, with one record for every CDR3 protein. The sample comprises hundreds of thousands of distinct CDR3 sequences, around 33% of which are singletons, and less than 0.85% rests with the top ten. The material sequenced was sorted CD4+, CD8+, or CD8+CD57+ T cells (not recorded which) from PBMCs. The receptors derive from a human donor with aplastic anemia. The CDR3 runs from the conserved cysteine through the conserved F or W. Fields, in order: D gene, J gene, clone size, V gene, CDR3 protein, CDR3 DNA. A D gene is named only where the DNA matches it firmly. Clone size, where shown, is once, few, many, or a class for clones that have expanded.

>TRBD1|TRBJ1-2|few|TRBV15
CATSRAQGQGVYGYTF
TGTGCCACCAGCAGAGCCCAGGGACAGGGCGTATATGGCTACACCTTC
>.|TRBJ2-6|few|TRBV7-3
CASSPDMYSGANVLTF
TGTGCCAGCAGCCCTGACATGTACTCTGGGGCCAACGTCCTGACTTTC
>.|TRBJ2-5|few|TRBV3-1
CASSRGGVETQYF
TGTGCCAGCAGCCGAGGGGGGGTGGAGACCCAGTACTTC
>.|TRBJ2-3|few|TRBV20-1
CSARDMTSWTDTQYF
TGCAGTGCTAGGGATATGACTAGTTGGACAGATACGCAGTATTTT
>.|TRBJ1-2|many|TRBV25-1
CASSENSAGLGRMGYTF
TGTGCCAGCAGTGAAAATAGCGCGGGGCTTGGTAGAATGGGCTACACCTTC
>.|TRBJ2-7|.|TRBV18
CASSPDVYEQYF
TGTGCCAGCTCGCCGGACGTCTACGAGCAGTACTTC
>TRBD1|TRBJ2-1|.|TRBV10-2
CASSASGTAYNEQFF
TGCGCCAGCAGTGCCTCCGGGACAGCTTACAATGAGCAGTTCTTC
>.|TRBJ1-6|.|TRBV10-3
CAISESTVNSPLHF
TGTGCCATCAGTGAGAGCACAGTGAATTCACCCCTCCACTTT
>.|TRBJ2-5|.|TRBV20-1
CSATGGDQYF
TGCAGTGCTACCGGGGGTGACCAGTACTTC
>.|TRBJ1-2|many|TRBV20-1
CSARDAGEGYTF
TGCAGTGCTAGAGATGCCGGGGAAGGCTACACCTTC
>TRBD2|TRBJ2-7|.|TRBV2
CASSTSGDYYEQYF
TGTGCCAGCAGCACTAGCGGGGACTACTACGAGCAGTACTTC
>.|TRBJ1-6|many|TRBV7-6
CASSPLGGAGGSPLHF
TGTGCCAGCAGCCCCCTGGGGGGGGCGGGAGGTTCACCCCTCCACTTT
>.|TRBJ2-7|many|TRBV29-1
CSVVQGSYEQYF
TGCAGCGTTGTCCAGGGCTCCTACGAGCAGTACTTC
>.|TRBJ1-2|few|TRBV6-2/TRBV6-3
CASSYVQGIRRGYGYTF
TGTGCCAGCAGTTACGTCCAGGGGATCCGCCGGGGCTATGGCTACACCTTC
>.|TRBJ1-6|many|TRBV6-1
CASSDRDYNSPLHF
TGTGCCAGCAGTGATCGGGACTATAATTCACCCCTCCACTTT
>TRBD1|TRBJ2-7|once|TRBV15
CATRDRGHEQYF
TGTGCCACCAGAGACAGGGGCCACGAGCAGTACTTC
>TRBD2|TRBJ2-1|few|TRBV5-1
CASSPDSGGDNEQFF
TGCGCCAGCAGCCCCGATAGCGGGGGCGACAATGAGCAGTTCTTC
>TRBD1|TRBJ1-2|many|TRBV29-1
CSVERTGDYGYTF
TGCAGCGTTGAAAGGACAGGCGATTATGGCTACACCTTC
>.|TRBJ1-1|few|TRBV11-2
CASSFYTVETEAFF
TGTGCCAGCAGCTTTTACACGGTAGAGACTGAAGCTTTCTTT
>.|TRBJ1-1|.|TRBV6-5
CASSYLETPAGNNEAFF
TGTGCCAGCAGTTACCTCGAAACCCCTGCAGGGAACAATGAAGCTTTCTTT
>.|TRBJ1-5|few|TRBV20-1
CSAKQVRNQPQHF
TGCAGTGCTAAACAGGTTCGCAATCAGCCCCAGCATTTT
>.|TRBJ2-1|many|TRBV29-1
CSVVLWGESYWQFF
TGCAGCGTTGTCCTATGGGGGGAGTCATACTGGCAGTTCTTC